The 28 T cell receptor beta chains below were found in one sample sequenced in a study of cytomegalovirus exposure and HLA in healthy donors. The PCR used 60 Vbeta and 13 Jbeta primers. Clones were sequenced by immunoSEQ multiplex PCR, and TCRdb holds only the in-frame ones, with some missing. Among roughly 160,000 clones, around 85% were seen once, and the ten largest hold about a tenth. Sequencing input: PBMCs. The receptor set was obtained from a man aged 18-30 years in good health and CMV-seropositive.

The rearrangement joins TRBV5-6 to TRBJ2-2, with a possible D match to TRBD1 (5 bases). The V end lost 4 bases, the J end lost 5 bases, and 12 bases lay between the germline ends. The germline V gene encodes CDR1 SGHDT and CDR2 YYEEEE. The CDR3 consists of 14 residues. The CDR3 nucleotides are TGTGCCAGCAGCACATTAAGGGGAACCGGGGAGCTGTTTTTT. Amino acid sequence: CASSTLRGTGELFF.

This clone appeared once. The chain couples TRBV2 to TRBJ2-7; TRBD1 agrees at 9 bases. CDR3 size: 13 residues. Trimming cost V 5 bases and J 4 bases; bases outside gene matches: 3. The germline V gene has CDR1 SNHLY and CDR2 FYNNEI. The CDR3 sequence: CASSPDRGYEQYF. The CDR3, as DNA: TGTGCCAGCAGTCCCGACAGGGGGTACGAGCAGTACTTC.

This chain joins TRBV19 and TRBJ2-7, with TRBD1 matching 7 bases. CDR1 is LNHDA, CDR2 SQIVND, per germline (reference sequence). Trimming removed 6 bases from V and 4 bases from J; junction bases left unmatched: 6. This CDR3 spans 13 amino acids. In DNA form, the CDR3 reads TGTGCCAGTAGATCAAGGGGGCGATACGAGCAGTACTTC. Its protein is CASRSRGRYEQYF. Supplemented by reference TRBV19 and TRBJ2-7, the full variable domain reads DGGITQSPKYLFRKEGQNVTLSCEQNLNHDAMYWYRQDPGQGLRLIYYSQIVNDFQKGDIAEGYSVSREKKESFPLTVTSAQKNPTAFYLCASRSRGRYEQYFGPGTRLTVT.

The rearrangement links TRBV23-1 to TRBJ1-1; TRBD1 might be the D (6 bases). TRBV23-1 qualifies as an ORF whose function is uncertain. With 0 bases removed from V and 4 bases from J, the gap between germline ends came to 12 bases. The CDR3 consists of 15 residues. CDR3: CASSQSGQGCTEAFF. For the CDR3, the DNA is TGCGCCAGCAGTCAATCGGGGCAGGGGTGCACTGAAGCTTTCTTT.

The rearrangement uses TRBV6-6 and TRBJ2-7, with TRBD1 matching 9 bases. Germline V gene sequence: CDR1 MNHNY, CDR2 SVGAGI (reference sequence). Trimming at V came to 4 bases and at J to 5 bases, leaving 3 bases not matched to a gene. This CDR3 contains 13 residues. DNA of the CDR3: TGTGCCAGCAGTTGGACAGGGGTGAACGAGCAGTACTTC. Amino acid sequence: CASSWTGVNEQYF.

The CDR3 is CASSLVAQGGDQPQHF. CDR3 bases: TGTGCCAGCAGCTTGGTGGCGCAGGGTGGGGATCAGCCCCAGCATTTT. The V call is TRBV5-6, the J call TRBJ1-5; TRBD1 might be the D (5 bases). This CDR3 region has 16 residues. V was clipped by 0 bases and J by 5 bases, with 15 bases between them. The germline V gene encodes CDR1 SGHDT and CDR2 YYEEEE.

The CDR3 coding sequence is TGCGCCAGCAGCCCGGGAACAGGGAGATCCTACGAGCAGTACTTC. Residues: CASSPGTGRSYEQYF. The V and J genes are TRBV5-1 and TRBJ2-7; D perhaps matches TRBD1 (6 bases). V dropped 4 bases and J dropped 1 base, with 15 bases sitting between them. The CDR3 is 15 residues long. Germline V CDR1 and CDR2: SGHRS, YFSETQ.

This chain uses TRBV14 with TRBJ2-7; unclear D gene. The ends were cut back, 3 bases at V and 3 bases at J, with 15 bases in the middle. The CDR3 consists of 15 residues. The germline V gene has CDR1 SGHDN and CDR2 FVKESK. CDR3 amino acids: CASSHPPAGDYEQYF. The DNA of the CDR3 is TGTGCCAGCAGCCACCCCCCGGCCGGAGACTACGAGCAGTACTTC.

This clone was counted a single time. V is TRBV2 and J is TRBJ1-1; 8 nucleotides line up with TRBD1. CDR1 is SNHLY, CDR2 FYNNEI, per germline. V trimming: 8 bases; J trimming: 1 base; junction bases outside the gene matches: 6. The CDR3 sequence is 14 residues long. CDR3 sequence: CASGPQGENTEAFF. For the CDR3, the DNA is TGTGCCAGCGGACCACAGGGGGAGAACACTGAAGCTTTCTTT.

The genes are TRBV5-4 and TRBJ2-1; 10 bases map to TRBD2. V dropped 3 bases and J dropped 4; count of bases not matched to a gene: 7. CDR1 is SGHNT, CDR2 YYREEE, per germline (reference sequence). The CDR3 runs 16 residues. CDR3 nucleotide sequence: TGTGCCAGCAGCTCGGGCGGGACTAGCGTTTACAATGAGCAGTTCTTC. Its translation: CASSSGGTSVYNEQFF.

The chain recombines TRBV7-7 with TRBJ2-2, with 8 bases identical to TRBD1. Per germline, CDR1 SSHAT and CDR2 FNYEAQ (reference sequence). The CDR3 extends over 13 amino acids. The CDR3 is CASQRQGTGELFF. CDR3 nucleotides: TGTGCTAGCCAGAGACAGGGGACCGGGGAGCTGTTTTTT.

V gene TRBV5-1 combines with J gene TRBJ2-3; TRBD2 matches at 10 bases. The germline V gene has CDR1 SGHRS and CDR2 YFSETQ. This CDR3 has 19 residues. V shed 5 bases and J 0 bases; nucleotides not matched to a gene: 15. CDR3 amino acids: CASSEDGLAGAPSTDTQYF. CDR3 nucleotide sequence: TGCGCCAGCAGTGAGGATGGGCTAGCGGGGGCCCCCAGCACAGATACGCAGTATTTT.

This chain uses TRBV5-4 with TRBJ1-5; D ambiguous. CDR3 length: 13 residues. Trimming took 0 bases from V and 5 from J, leaving 6 bases between them. Germline V gives CDR1 SGHNT, CDR2 YYREEE (reference sequence). In DNA form, the CDR3 reads TGTGCCAGCAGCTTGGACGGGGATCAGCCCCAGCATTTT. Its protein product is CASSLDGDQPQHF.

CDR3 protein: CASSYTGHIQYF. The CDR3 DNA follows: TGTGCCAGCAGCTACACAGGACACATTCAGTACTTC. The V gene is TRBV5-6, the J gene TRBJ2-4; maybe TRBD1 (5 bases). This CDR3 is 12 amino acids long. Germline V gene data show CDR1 as SGHDT and CDR2 as YYEEEE. The V gene lost 3 bases and the J gene lost 8 bases, with 9 bases spanning the gap.

This chain uses TRBV9 with TRBJ2-3, with TRBD2 as a possible D gene (6 bases). Germline V gene lookup returns CDR1 SGDLS and CDR2 YYNGEE. The V gene lost 0 bases and the J gene lost 0 bases, with 14 bases spanning the gap. The CDR3 has 17 amino acids. For the CDR3, the DNA is TGTGCCAGCAGCGTAGCCCGGGGGACCCCTAGCACAGATACGCAGTATTTT. It is translated as CASSVARGTPSTDTQYF.

The V gene is TRBV11-2, the J gene TRBJ2-3; 9 nucleotides align to TRBD1. The CDR3 runs to 17 residues. Germline CDR1 is SGHAT and CDR2 is FQNNGV. The junction had 10 bases not matched to a gene; V was cut back by 3 bases and J by 3 bases. CDR3 in DNA: TGTGCCAGCAGCTTTCCTGGGGGGACAGGGAAGACAGATACGCAGTATTTT. The encoded protein is CASSFPGGTGKTDTQYF.

This chain connects TRBV2 to TRBJ2-2, with 11 nucleotides matching TRBD1. Germline CDR1 is SNHLY and CDR2 is FYNNEI. Germline trimming cut 1 base from V and 0 bases from J; bases unmatched to any gene: 4. This CDR3 contains 18 residues. The CDR3 region is CASSEGPGQGANTGELFF. For the CDR3, the DNA is TGTGCCAGCAGTGAAGGACCGGGACAGGGGGCGAACACCGGGGAGCTGTTTTTT.

The chain employs TRBV7-8 and TRBJ1-2, with 9 nucleotides matching TRBD1. This CDR3 comprises 16 residues. V was clipped by 5 bases and J by 6 bases; unmatched bases: 13. The germline CDR1 and CDR2 sequences are SGHVS and FQNEAQ. The CDR3 region has the DNA TGTGCCAGCAGCACACTGGTGGGGACAGGGTTAGATGGCTACACCTTC. Translating gives CASSTLVGTGLDGYTF. Together with reference TRBV7-8 and TRBJ1-2, the CDR3 gives the full variable domain: GAGVSQSPRYKVAKRGQDVALRCDPISGHVSLFWYQQALGQGPEFLTYFQNEAQLDKSGLPSDRFFAERPEGSVSTLKIQRTQQEDSAVYLCASSTLVGTGLDGYTFGSGTRLTVV.

The J gene is TRBJ1-3, the V gene TRBV2; perhaps TRBD1 as D (5 bases). Germline V lookup: CDR1 SNHLY, CDR2 FYNNEI. The V end lost 7 bases, the J end lost 0 bases, and 10 bases lay between the germline ends. This CDR3 region has 14 residues. The CDR3 coding sequence is TGTGCCAGCACTCAGGGTAGCTCTGGAAACACCATATATTTT. Its protein is CASTQGSSGNTIYF.

This clone was observed a single time. The V and J genes are TRBV6-1 and TRBJ2-1; maybe TRBD2 (6 bases). This CDR3 is built from 17 residues. V was shortened by 2 bases and J by 0 bases, with 14 bases between the two germline ends. Germline loops: CDR1 MNHNS, CDR2 SASEGT. The CDR3 reads CASSEKIGGSSYNEQFF. CDR3 nucleotide sequence: TGTGCCAGCAGTGAAAAAATCGGAGGGAGCTCCTACAATGAGCAGTTCTTC.

The V and J genes are TRBV27 and TRBJ2-7; a possible D gene is TRBD2 (5 bases). Trimming pared 1 base from V and 7 bases from J, leaving 14 bases between. Germline assignment: CDR1 MNHEY and CDR2 SMNVEV (reference sequence). CDR3 length equals 14 residues. CDR3 sequence reads: CASSLFAERGEQYF. CDR3 bases: TGTGCCAGCAGTTTATTCGCGGAAAGAGGGGAGCAGTACTTC.

CDR3: CASSVGGGLGGGSETQYF. CDR3 in DNA: TGTGCCAGCAGCGTAGGTGGGGGTTTGGGGGGTGGAAGTGAGACCCAGTACTTC. The chain is built from TRBV9 and TRBJ2-5; D perhaps matches TRBD2 (6 bases). Trimming removed 0 bases at V and 5 bases at J, with 23 bases between. The CDR3 has 18 amino acids. Germline assignment: CDR1 SGDLS and CDR2 YYNGEE.

CDR3 loop: CASSLYPPNTEAFF. CDR3 bases: TGTGCCAGCAGCTTATATCCCCCGAACACTGAAGCTTTCTTT. The J gene is TRBJ1-1, the V gene TRBV13; D unclear. The germline V gene encodes CDR1 PRHDT and CDR2 FYEKMQ (reference sequence). V lost 2 bases, J lost 1 base, and 8 bases lay in between. The CDR3 spans 14 residues.

The gene calls are TRBV7-2 and TRBJ2-7, with 7 nucleotides matching TRBD2. This CDR3 has 15 residues. Losses at the gene ends were 4 bases for V and 6 bases for J; bases not matched to a gene: 12. Looked up from germline, CDR1 is SGHTA and CDR2 is FQGNSA. The CDR3 loop reads CASSSLGGGPGEQYF. The CDR3 region has the DNA TGTGCCAGCAGCTCCCTGGGCGGGGGTCCCGGCGAGCAGTACTTC.

This clone was recorded only once. The chain couples TRBV4-1 to TRBJ2-5, with D possibly matching TRBD1 (6 bases). V gave up 4 bases and J gave up 4 bases, with 19 bases separating them. Germline V gives CDR1 MGHRA, CDR2 YSYEKL. CDR3 length: 16 amino acids. The DNA for the CDR3 is TGCGCCAGCAGCCCACTCCTGACAGGCCACAGAGAGACCCAGTACTTC. Its translation: CASSPLLTGHRETQYF.

This clone appeared a few times. This chain joins TRBV9 and TRBJ1-1; TRBD1 matches at 7 bases. CDR3 length equals 15 residues. Trimming cost V 0 bases and J 2 bases; bases outside gene matches: 4. The germline gives CDR1 SGDLS, CDR2 YYNGEE. Here the CDR3 reads CASSVGPGGNTEAFF. The CDR3 coding sequence is TGTGCCAGCAGCGTAGGGCCAGGGGGAAACACTGAAGCTTTCTTT. Based on the CDR3 plus reference TRBV9 and TRBJ1-1, the full variable domain is DSGVTQTPKHLITATGQRVTLRCSPRSGDLSVYWYQQSLDQGLQFLIQYYNGEERAKGNILERFSAQQFPDLHSELNLSSLELGDSALYFCASSVGPGGNTEAFFGQGTRLTVV.

The chain couples TRBV5-4 to TRBJ1-2; tentative D call: TRBD1 (6 bases). Trimming removed 0 bases from V and 2 bases from J, with 11 bases in between. Germline loops: CDR1 SGHNT, CDR2 YYREEE (reference sequence). The CDR3 spans 15 residues. CDR3 sequence (DNA): TGTGCCAGCAGCTTGGGACAGGCTTTCAACTATGGCTACACCTTC. Encoded protein: CASSLGQAFNYGYTF. The full variable domain, its missing parts supplied by reference TRBV5-4 and TRBJ1-2, is ETGVTQSPTHLIKTRGQQVTLRCSSQSGHNTVSWYQQALGQGPQFIFQYYREEENGRGNFPPRFSGLQFPNYSSELNVNALELDDSALYLCASSLGQAFNYGYTFGSGTRLTVV.

The table lists this clone with a count of one. The rearrangement joins TRBV5-1 to TRBJ1-4; 7 nucleotides line up with TRBD1. Germline CDR1 SGHRS, CDR2 YFSETQ. J lost 7 bases, V lost 0 bases, and 3 bases had no gene match. The CDR3 contains 14 residues. The CDR3 DNA reads TGCGCCAGCAGCTTGGAAGGGGGCAGTGAAAAACTGTTTTTT. The encoded protein is CASSLEGGSEKLFF.